This is a list of T cell receptor beta chains from one sample in a study of blood T cell repertoires in COVID-19. This table comes from immunoSEQ multiplex PCR, and its TCRdb copy is limited to in-frame clones, with some not included. The sample yields a few hundred thousand clones, under 90% seen once. Sequencing was done on a sample of PBMCs or T cells enriched from blood (not recorded which). The source is a woman younger than 45 who had recovered from COVID-19. The CDR3 runs from the conserved cysteine through the conserved F or W. A D gene is named only where the DNA matches it firmly. The size entry is marked missing in some rows and otherwise reads once, few, many or a size class.

TRBJ1-4 - 16 - TRBV6-1 TGTGCCAGCAGTGAATGGGGGGGGCGCCTAGGTGAAAAACTGTTTTTT CASSEWGGRLGEKLFF
TRBJ1-2 - 16 TRBD1 TRBV19 TGTGCCAGTAGTGACTCTCACAGGGGGCCGGTCTATGGCTACACCTTC CASSDSHRGPVYGYTF
TRBJ1-6 - 14 TRBD1 TRBV6-5 TGTGCCAGCAGAGGACAGGCTTCTATTTCACCCCTCCACTTT CASRGQASISPLHF
TRBJ2-5 - 15 - TRBV28 TGTGCCAGCAGTTTAGGGGGCCTTGGGCAAGAGACCCAGTACTTC CASSLGGLGQETQYF
TRBJ2-2 - 16 - TRBV6-5 TGTGCCAGCAGTTTAAGAATAACAGGCGCCGACGGGGAGCTGTTTTTT CASSLRITGADGELFF
TRBJ2-2 - 15 - TRBV3-1/TRBV3-2 TGTGCCAGCAGCCAAGTGGCCAGGGGAACCGGGGAGCTGTTTTTT CASSQVARGTGELFF
TRBJ2-1 - 15 - TRBV5-6 TGTGCCAGCAGCTTGTTAGGTTTACTATACAATGAGCAGTTCTTC CASSLLGLLYNEQFF
TRBJ1-1 - 15 - TRBV18 TGTGCCAGCTCACCGGAAGAGGGTGTGGACACTGAAGCTTTCTTT CASSPEEGVDTEAFF
TRBJ2-1 - 16 TRBD2 TRBV7-9 TGTGCCAGCAGCTTAGCGGGGACTAGCGGGAGAGGGGAGCAGTTCTTC CASSLAGTSGRGEQFF
TRBJ1-2 - 17 TRBD1 TRBV15 TGTGCCACCAGCAGGGGGGATCCGGGACAGGGATTTTATAGCTACACCTTC CATSRGDPGQGFYSYTF
TRBJ1-1 once 15 - TRBV28 TGTGCCAGCAGTAGCCCCACCCCTCAGGGTCGCGAAGCTTTCTTT CASSSPTPQGREAFF
TRBJ1-2 - 14 - TRBV10-3 TGTGCCATCAGTGAGTCACGTACCGGTGGTGGCTACACCTTC CAISESRTGGGYTF
TRBJ2-1 - 12 TRBD1 TRBV3-1/TRBV3-2 TGTGCCAGCAGCCCGACAGGGAATGAGCAGTTCTTC CASSPTGNEQFF